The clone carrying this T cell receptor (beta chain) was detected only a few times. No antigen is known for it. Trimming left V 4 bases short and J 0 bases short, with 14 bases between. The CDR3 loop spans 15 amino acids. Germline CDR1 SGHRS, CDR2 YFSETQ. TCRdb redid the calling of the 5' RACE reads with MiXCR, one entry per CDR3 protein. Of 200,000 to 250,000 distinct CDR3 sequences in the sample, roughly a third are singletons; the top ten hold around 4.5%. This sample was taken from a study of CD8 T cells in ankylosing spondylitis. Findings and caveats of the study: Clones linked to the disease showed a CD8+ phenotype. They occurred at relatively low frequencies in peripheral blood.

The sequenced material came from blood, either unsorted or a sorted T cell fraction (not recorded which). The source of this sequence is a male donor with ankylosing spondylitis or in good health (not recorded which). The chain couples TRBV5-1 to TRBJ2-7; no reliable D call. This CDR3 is CASSPGRLTSYEQYF. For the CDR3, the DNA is TGCGCCAGCAGCCCAGGACGTTTGACCTCCTACGAGCAGTACTTC.